A single sample gave rise to the 29 T cell receptor beta chains below, sequenced in a study of blood T cell repertoires in COVID-19. TCRdb keeps only in-frame clones here, not all; method: immunoSEQ multiplex PCR. The sample includes hundreds of thousands of clones, roughly 85% of them seen just once. Source material: peripheral blood. The receptors were sampled from a man aged 50-59 years with COVID-19, enrolled during active disease.

The chain is built from TRBV27 and TRBJ1-2, with D possibly TRBD1 on 6 matching bases. Between the trimmed V and J ends, which lost 5 bases and 6 bases, there was a span of 10 bases. The germline V gene encodes CDR1 MNHEY and CDR2 SMNVEV (reference sequence). The length of the CDR3 is 12 residues. As DNA, the CDR3 is TGTGCCAGCAGTAGGGGGATCGATGGCTACACCTTC. Amino acid sequence: CASSRGIDGYTF.

The chain recombines TRBV27 with TRBJ1-6; D is possibly TRBD1 (6 bases). This CDR3 region has 16 residues. Trimming pared 4 bases from V and 9 bases from J, leaving 19 bases between. Per germline, CDR1 MNHEY and CDR2 SMNVEV (reference sequence). The CDR3 sequence is CASSSSTTGTRSPLHF. The CDR3 DNA is TGTGCCAGCAGTTCCTCGACGACAGGTACTCGTTCACCCCTCCACTTT.

This clone was counted at least ten times. This sequence joins TRBV27 and TRBJ1-6, with D perhaps matching TRBD1 (5 bases). With 0 bases removed from V and 11 bases from J, the gap between germline ends came to 11 bases. CDR3 length equals 14 residues. Germline V gene sequence: CDR1 MNHEY, CDR2 SMNVEV (reference sequence). This CDR3 is CASSLSWEGPPLHF. The CDR3 nucleotides read TGTGCCAGCAGTTTATCGTGGGAGGGGCCACCCCTCCACTTT.

V gene TRBV5-1 combines with J gene TRBJ1-1, with a tentative D call TRBD1 (6 bases). The CDR3 spans 14 residues. Trimming pared 0 bases from V and 1 base from J, leaving 7 bases between. Germline assignment: CDR1 SGHRS and CDR2 YFSETQ. The CDR3 spells CASSLATGNTEAFF. The CDR3 DNA sequence: TGCGCCAGCAGCTTGGCGACAGGGAACACTGAAGCTTTCTTT.

The chain has TRBV24-1 and TRBJ2-2; possibly TRBD1 for D (5 bases). Germline values: CDR1 KGHDR, CDR2 SFDVKD. CDR3 size: 13 residues. V gave up 4 bases and J gave up 6 bases, with 8 bases separating them. CDR3 residues: CATSEQVAGELFF. The DNA for the CDR3 is TGTGCCACCAGTGAACAGGTGGCCGGGGAGCTGTTTTTT.

The J gene is TRBJ2-5, the V gene TRBV19; 7 bases fit TRBD1. Trimming at V came to 4 bases and at J to 1 base, leaving 3 bases not matched to a gene. The CDR3 runs to 14 residues. The germline CDR1 and CDR2 sequences are LNHDA and SQIVND (reference sequence). The chain's CDR3 is CASSKGASQETQYF. CDR3 coding DNA: TGTGCCAGTAGTAAGGGGGCCTCCCAAGAGACCCAGTACTTC.

The CDR3 region has the DNA TGTGCCAGCAGCCCTGGACAGTCTAAGGCCCAGCATTTT. Translating it yields CASSPGQSKAQHF. The rearrangement uses TRBV28 and TRBJ1-5, with D possibly matching TRBD1 (6 bases). The CDR3 runs to 13 residues. The V end was cut by 6 bases, the J end by 11 bases, with 17 bases between. Germline V CDR1 and CDR2: MDHEN, SYDVKM. The complete variable domain, with remaining parts taken from reference TRBV28 and TRBJ1-5, reads DVKVTQSSRYLVKRTGEKVFLECVQDMDHENMFWYRQDPGLGLRLIYFSYDVKMKEKGDIPEGYSVSREKKERFSLILESASTNQTSMYLCASSPGQSKAQHFGDGTRLSIL.

The chain links TRBV27 to TRBJ1-4, with 7 bases aligning to TRBD1. There are 17 residues in the CDR3. V shed 1 base and J 0 bases; nucleotides not matched to a gene: 5. Per the germline V gene, CDR1 is MNHEY and CDR2 is SMNVEV (reference sequence). Written as DNA, the CDR3 is TGTGCCAGCAGTTTATACGGGACAGCGTCAACTAATGAAAAACTGTTTTTT. Amino acid sequence: CASSLYGTASTNEKLFF.

The genes are TRBV7-2 and TRBJ1-4, with D unresolved. The V end lost 2 bases, the J end lost 0 bases, and 4 bases lay between the germline ends. The germline V gene encodes CDR1 SGHTA and CDR2 FQGNSA. This CDR3 contains 14 residues. CDR3 protein: CASSLQATNEKLFF. In DNA, the CDR3 is TGTGCCAGCAGCTTACAGGCAACTAATGAAAAACTGTTTTTT. Combining the CDR3 with reference TRBV7-2 and TRBJ1-4 gives the whole variable domain GAGVSQSPSNKVTEKGKDVELRCDPISGHTALYWYRQSLGQGLEFLIYFQGNSAPDKSGLPSDRFSAERTGGSVSTLTIQRTQQEDSAVYLCASSLQATNEKLFFGSGTQLSVL.

The V call is TRBV18, the J call TRBJ2-7; TRBD1 is a possible D gene (5 bases). Germline CDR1 reads KGHSH; CDR2 reads LQKENI. This CDR3 contains 14 residues. Between the trimmed V and J ends, which lost 6 bases and 3 bases, there was a span of 15 bases. The CDR3 spells CASSEQDGFYEQYF. The CDR3 DNA follows: TGTGCCAGCTCCGAACAGGACGGCTTCTACGAGCAGTACTTC.

This clone was recorded once. The V and J genes are TRBV7-6 and TRBJ2-7; 8 nucleotides agree with TRBD2. Trimming at V came to 4 bases and at J to 6 bases, leaving 8 bases not matched to a gene. The germline gives CDR1 SGHVS, CDR2 FNYEAQ. The CDR3 is 14 residues long. The CDR3 region is CASSSLTGGREQYF. The DNA of the CDR3 is TGTGCCAGCAGCTCGCTGACGGGGGGGCGCGAGCAGTACTTC.

CDR3 bases: TGCGCCAGCAGCTTGGGAGGCGGGGTGCTTGTAGAGACCCAGTACTTC. It is translated as CASSLGGGVLVETQYF. The chain is built from TRBV5-1 and TRBJ2-5; maybe TRBD2 (6 bases). Trimming took 0 bases from V and 4 from J, leaving 16 bases between them. The germline gives CDR1 SGHRS, CDR2 YFSETQ. The CDR3 covers 16 residues.

The V and J genes are TRBV5-1 and TRBJ1-1; 9 nucleotides agree with TRBD1. Germline V gives CDR1 SGHRS, CDR2 YFSETQ. V lost 1 base and J lost 5; bases outside the gene matches: 6. The CDR3 covers 15 residues. The CDR3 is CASSLTGGAETEAFF. Written as DNA, the CDR3 is TGCGCCAGCAGCTTGACAGGGGGCGCGGAAACTGAAGCTTTCTTT.

The chain employs TRBV7-2 and TRBJ2-3; D is undetermined. The CDR3 is 15 residues long. Trimming pared 4 bases from V and 2 bases from J, leaving 13 bases between. Per germline, CDR1 SGHTA and CDR2 FQGNSA. CDR3 nucleotides: TGTGCCAGCAGCTCCCGTGTTACTTCCACAGATACGCAGTATTTT. Its translation is CASSSRVTSTDTQYF. The complete variable domain, with remaining parts taken from reference TRBV7-2 and TRBJ2-3, reads GAGVSQSPSNKVTEKGKDVELRCDPISGHTALYWYRQSLGQGLEFLIYFQGNSAPDKSGLPSDRFSAERTGGSVSTLTIQRTQQEDSAVYLCASSSRVTSTDTQYFGPGTRLTVL.

This clone was seen many times. The chain is built from TRBV7-2 and TRBJ2-2, with unresolved D. V lost 4 bases, J lost 4 bases, and 7 bases lay in between. The CDR3 sequence is 13 residues long. Germline V gives CDR1 SGHTA, CDR2 FQGNSA. The DNA of the CDR3 is TGTGCCAGCAGCTACCAGCGCACCGGGGAGCTGTTTTTT. Amino acid sequence: CASSYQRTGELFF.

This clone was seen only once. The V gene is TRBV19, the J gene TRBJ2-1; D gene ambiguous. The CDR3 loop spans 16 amino acids. V gave up 3 bases and J gave up 0 bases, with 12 bases separating them. The germline CDR1 and CDR2 sequences are LNHDA and SQIVND (reference sequence). Here the CDR3 reads CASSIWFGASYNEQFF. In DNA, the CDR3 is TGTGCCAGTAGTATTTGGTTCGGAGCCTCCTACAATGAGCAGTTCTTC.

The CDR3 loop is CASSQDALRLAVETQYF. In nucleotides, the CDR3 is TGTGCCAGCAGCCAAGACGCTCTGCGACTAGCCGTAGAGACCCAGTACTTC. V and J are TRBV3-1 (or the pseudogene TRBV3-2) and TRBJ2-5; 7 bases are a match to TRBD2. Germline-derived CDR1 and CDR2 are LGHDT and YNNKEL (reference sequence). V trimming: 0 bases; J trimming: 4 bases; junction bases outside the gene matches: 11. This CDR3 comprises 17 residues.

The genes are TRBV5-1 and TRBJ1-1; 10 positions agree with TRBD1. V lost 4 bases, J lost 4 bases, and 4 bases stayed unmatched. The V gene's germline CDR1 is SGHRS and CDR2 YFSETQ. The CDR3 extends over 14 amino acids. The CDR3: CASSPGQGPTEAFF. The CDR3, as DNA: TGCGCCAGCAGCCCGGGACAGGGGCCCACTGAAGCTTTCTTT.

The V gene is TRBV24-1, the J gene TRBJ2-5; 9 bases align to TRBD2. J lost 5 bases, V lost 9 bases, and 6 bases had no gene match. Germline V gene sequence: CDR1 KGHDR, CDR2 SFDVKD. The CDR3 covers 13 residues. The CDR3 spells CATRASGVETQYF. CDR3 DNA: TGTGCCACCCGGGCTAGCGGGGTTGAGACCCAGTACTTC.

This sequence joins TRBV19 and TRBJ2-1; 8 bases map to TRBD2. Germline values: CDR1 LNHDA, CDR2 SQIVND (reference sequence). This CDR3 is built from 13 residues. The CDR3 sequence is CATKRGGLDEQFF. The CDR3 DNA reads TGTGCGACGAAACGGGGGGGGCTGGATGAGCAGTTCTTC. The full variable domain, in which reference TRBV19 and TRBJ2-1 provide the parts outside the CDR3, is DGGITQSPKYLFRKEGQNVTLSCEQNLNHDAMYWYRQDPGQGLRLIYYSQIVNDFQKGDIAEGYSVSREKKESFPLTVTSAQKNPTAFYLCATKRGGLDEQFFGPGTRLTVL.

The chain carries TRBV7-3 and TRBJ2-5; 8 bases fit TRBD1. The germline gives CDR1 SGHTA, CDR2 FQGTGA. V dropped 1 base and J dropped 5; count of bases not matched to a gene: 6. The CDR3 runs to 15 residues. The CDR3 DNA is TGTGCCAGCAGCTTAATGGCAGGGGGCGGGGAGACCCAGTACTTC. It yields the protein CASSLMAGGGETQYF.

A few counts support this clone. The V call is TRBV7-6, the J call TRBJ1-1, with a possible D match to TRBD1 (5 bases). The CDR3 is 14 residues long. CDR1 is SGHVS and CDR2 is FNYEAQ in the germline V gene. Trimming removed 5 bases from V and 5 bases from J, with 15 bases in between. CDR3: CASSPAGGGTEAFF. The CDR3 DNA reads TGTGCCAGCAGCCCAGCCGGGGGAGGAACTGAAGCTTTCTTT. Using reference TRBV7-6 and TRBJ1-1 for the parts outside the CDR3, the full variable domain is GAGVSQSPRYKVTKRGQDVALRCDPISGHVSLYWYRQALGQGPEFLTYFNYEAQQDKSGLPNDRFSAERPEGSISTLTIQRTEQRDSAMYRCASSPAGGGTEAFFGQGTRLTVV.

The J gene is TRBJ1-2, the V gene TRBV7-9; 8 nucleotides line up with TRBD1. Germline trimming cut 4 bases from V and 7 bases from J; bases unmatched to any gene: 5. From germline, CDR1 is SEHNR and CDR2 FQNEAQ (reference sequence). CDR3 length: 13 residues. CDR3: CASSSDRGTGYTF. CDR3 nucleotide sequence: TGTGCCAGCAGCTCAGACAGGGGAACTGGCTACACCTTC.

To note about this clone: An end of the junction differs from the germline gene, which may be a read error. This chain uses TRBV5-1 with TRBJ2-3; 7 bases are a match to TRBD1. Germline loops: CDR1 SGHRS, CDR2 YFSETQ. The CDR3 has 16 amino acids. CDR3 protein: CASSLGGQARTDTQYF. The CDR3 region has the DNA TGCGCCAGCAGCTTGGGAGGACAGGCCCGCACGGATACGCAGTATTTT.

The CDR3 DNA is TGCGCCAGCAGCTTGACAGGGGTTGGGGCCAACGTCCTGACTTTC. Encoded protein: CASSLTGVGANVLTF. The V gene is TRBV5-1, the J gene TRBJ2-6; 7 bases map to TRBD1. The V gene end was trimmed by 1 base and the J gene end by 3 bases; junction bases not matched to a gene: 1. Looked up from germline, CDR1 is SGHRS and CDR2 is YFSETQ. The CDR3 spans 15 residues.

V gene TRBV5-4 combines with J gene TRBJ1-1; D possibly corresponds to TRBD1 (5 bases). Trimming shortened V by 4 bases and J by 3 bases, and 16 bases separated the two germline ends. The CDR3 is 15 residues long. Germline CDR1 SGHNT, CDR2 YYREEE (reference sequence). The CDR3 loop is CASSLWTRGDTEAFF. The CDR3 DNA reads as TGTGCCAGCAGCCTGTGGACCCGGGGGGACACTGAAGCTTTCTTT.

This chain joins TRBV30 and TRBJ1-6; D call uncertain. V gave up 1 base and J gave up 0 bases, with 25 bases separating them. Germline V gene data show CDR1 as GTSNPN and CDR2 as SVGIG (reference sequence). The CDR3 extends over 21 amino acids. The CDR3 DNA is TGTGCCTGGAGTGCTAGATGGTCCCGAGAGGTCCGAGTCTCCTATAATTCACCCCTCCACTTT. It translates to CAWSARWSREVRVSYNSPLHF.

In DNA, the CDR3 is TGTGCCAGCAGTCAGAGCGGGTTCACAGATACGCAGTATTTT. Protein product: CASSQSGFTDTQYF. The V gene is TRBV28, the J gene TRBJ2-3, with D maybe TRBD2 (6 bases). V dropped 5 bases and J dropped 2 bases, with 11 bases sitting between them. CDR3 size: 14 residues. Germline V gene sequence: CDR1 MDHEN, CDR2 SYDVKM.

J is TRBJ2-1 and V is TRBV5-1; 12 bases agree with TRBD2. V lost 4 bases to trimming and J lost 2 bases; unmatched junction nucleotides: 7. CDR3 length: 17 residues. Germline loops: CDR1 SGHRS, CDR2 YFSETQ. CDR3 DNA: TGCGCCAGCAGCCCACGACTAGCGGGGGAAACCTACAATGAGCAGTTCTTC. It encodes CASSPRLAGETYNEQFF.